The clone carrying this T cell receptor (beta chain) was counted between two and nine times. Its target is unknown. These data are taken from a study of CD8+ T cells in alopecia areata. General study findings and limits: Scalp clonality and expanded CD8+ clones among the top 100 showed significant decreases with tofacitinib. Sequencing of scalp tissue also captures the resident alphabeta T cells of normal skin. For baseline CD8+ expansion, any link to response stays uncertain with one nonresponder.

Treatment reported: oral pan-JAK inhibitor, 5-10 mg twice daily. It was cDNA, reverse transcribed from extracted RNA, that served as the sequencing template. Generated by immunoSEQ multiplex PCR, the TCRdb table keeps only in-frame clones and is missing some. Among 150,000 to 200,000 clones, roughly 66% were seen once, and the ten largest hold 0.95% to 1.1%. Germline V gene sequence: CDR1 SGHTA, CDR2 FQGTGA. This CDR3 region has 15 residues. The germline V and J ends were trimmed by 5 bases and 1 base, with 9 bases remaining between them. The receptor comes from a human donor with alopecia areata. Sequences were derived from CD4+ T cells sorted from blood, sampled at week 24, from a patient treated with tofacitinib. The J gene is TRBJ2-6, the V gene TRBV7-3; D is undetermined. The CDR3 bases are TGTGCCAGCAGCCCATCGCCGTCTGGGGCCAACGTCCTGACTTTC. It is translated as CASSPSPSGANVLTF.